This T cell receptor (beta chain) was captured in a study of control samples from healthy donors and cancer patients (dated by TCRdb to 2019 to 2021). In the case of this clone: The clone's antigen remains unknown. No base qualities exist here, and no much larger clone lies one base off it.

Receptor libraries were prepared by the immunoSEQ multiplex PCR assay. Sourced from immuneACCESS, this table was stored by TCRdb with only in-frame sequences that have V and J called. A share of the clones is absent; for the studies checked, an unresolved V gene accounts for under half, and the remainder has no known explanation. For this sample the table gives under 150,000 clones, of which over 90% were detected only once. Clones ranked in the top ten supply around 2.5% of the sample. Spanning cysteine to phenylalanine, the CDR3 consists of 15 amino acids. Only the CDR3 region is kept as DNA, spanning 45 bases read in frame from base 1. V is pruned by 0 bases and J by 2 bases, leaving 2 bases of the junction without a gene match. Per the germline V gene (reference sequence), SGHNT is the CDR1 and YYREEE is the CDR2.

Source material: blood. Recombination linked TRBV5-4 to TRBJ2-7, and 10 junction bases match TRBD2. This TCR came from a man aged 30-40 years in good health. The nucleotide sequence is given as TGTGCCAGCAGCTTGGTAGCGGGGGGACCCTACGAGCAGTACTTC. It codes for CASSLVAGGPYEQYF.